Below are 8 T cell receptor beta chains sequenced from a single sample in a study of CD8+CD57+ T cells in acquired aplastic anemia. All patients picked for sequencing had shown, by flow cytometry, an expansion of CD8+CD57+ cells. Genomic DNA, the template, was used for profiling of the TCR beta VDJ and CDR3. TCRdb reanalysed the reads using MiXCR and keeps one entry per CDR3 protein. This sample carries over 150,000 distinct CDR3 sequences, roughly two thirds of them seen once, and the ten largest clones take approximately 50%. Sequenced sample: sorted CD4+, CD8+, or CD8+CD57+ T cells (not recorded which) from PBMCs. The receptors here all came from a human donor with aplastic anemia.

The chain is built from TRBV7-2 and TRBJ2-5; 9 nucleotides line up with TRBD1. V shed 7 bases and J 5 bases; nucleotides not matched to a gene: 17. From germline, CDR1 is SGHTA and CDR2 FQGNSA. CDR3 length equals 17 residues. The CDR3 spells CASKSLLRGQGGETQYF. CDR3 DNA: TGTGCCAGCAAAAGCCTCCTCCGGGGACAGGGAGGGGAGACCCAGTACTTC.

CDR3 in DNA: TGTGCCAGCAGCTTAGCAGGATTAGGGGGCAATCAGCCCCAGCATTTT. As protein: CASSLAGLGGNQPQHF. The chain combines TRBV7-9 with TRBJ1-5; TRBD1 is a possible D gene (5 bases). Trimming removed 0 bases at V and 2 bases at J, with 11 bases between. CDR1 and CDR2 (germline): SEHNR, FQNEAQ (reference sequence). The CDR3 spans 16 residues.

V is TRBV9 and J is TRBJ2-2; 7 nucleotides match TRBD2. Losses at the gene ends were 6 bases for V and 6 bases for J; bases not matched to a gene: 8. This CDR3 comprises 14 residues. Germline loops: CDR1 SGDLS, CDR2 YYNGEE. CDR3 in DNA: TGTGCCAGCACTCCTGCGGGGGTGGCCGGGGAGCTGTTTTTT. Its protein product is CASTPAGVAGELFF.

This chain uses TRBV24-1 with TRBJ1-6; TRBD1 agrees at 8 bases. Germline trimming cut 8 bases from V and 3 bases from J; bases unmatched to any gene: 2. Germline assignment: CDR1 KGHDR and CDR2 SFDVKD. This CDR3 is built from 14 residues. The CDR3 sequence: CATKDRDYNSPLHF. The DNA for the CDR3 is TGTGCCACCAAGGACAGGGACTATAATTCACCCCTCCACTTT.

This clonotype has more than one count but fewer than ten. This chain uses TRBV7-9 with TRBJ2-2, with D possibly being TRBD2 (6 bases). This CDR3 has 14 amino acids. V dropped 8 bases and J dropped 0 bases, with 10 bases sitting between them. The germline gives CDR1 SEHNR, CDR2 FQNEAQ (reference sequence). The CDR3 DNA sequence: TGTGCCAGCCGGGGGTTCGCGAACACCGGGGAGCTGTTTTTT. This translates into CASRGFANTGELFF.

The chain carries TRBV6-6 and TRBJ2-6; 12 nucleotides agree with TRBD2. The V gene's germline CDR1 is MNHNY and CDR2 SVGAGI (reference sequence). After removal of 2 bases from V and 1 base from J, the junction contained 3 bases not matched to a gene. The CDR3 extends over 18 amino acids. The CDR3 sequence: CASSYMTSGGSGANVLTF. The DNA for the CDR3 is TGTGCCAGCAGTTACATGACTAGCGGGGGTTCTGGGGCCAACGTCCTGACTTTC.

V is TRBV12-3 or TRBV12-4 and J is TRBJ2-7, with 8 bases identical to TRBD1. The CDR3 length is 14 residues. V was pared by 5 bases and J by 2 bases, with 5 bases of the junction left unmatched. The CDR3 region has the DNA TGTGCCAGCAGTGCGACAGGGGTAGCCTACGAGCAGTACTTC. This codes for CASSATGVAYEQYF.

The rearrangement links TRBV9 to TRBJ2-6; 8 nucleotides line up with TRBD1. The germline gives CDR1 SGDLS, CDR2 YYNGEE. After removal of 4 bases from V and 2 bases from J, the junction contained 2 bases not matched to a gene. This CDR3 spans 15 amino acids. CDR3 sequence (DNA): TGTGCCAGCAGCATGACAGGGGCTGGGGCCAACGTCCTGACTTTC. It yields the protein CASSMTGAGANVLTF.